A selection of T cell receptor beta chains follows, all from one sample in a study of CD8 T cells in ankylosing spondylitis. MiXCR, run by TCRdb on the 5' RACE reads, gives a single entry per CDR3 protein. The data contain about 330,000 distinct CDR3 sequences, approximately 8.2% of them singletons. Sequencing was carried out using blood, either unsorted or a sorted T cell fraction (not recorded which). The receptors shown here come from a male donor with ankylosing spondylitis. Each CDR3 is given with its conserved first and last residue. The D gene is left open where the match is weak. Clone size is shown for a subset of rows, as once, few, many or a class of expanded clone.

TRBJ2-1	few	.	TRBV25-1	TGTGCCAGCAGTGAGCCAGGGTCGCGCAATGAGCAGTTCTTC	CASSEPGSRNEQFF
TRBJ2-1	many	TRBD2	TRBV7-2	TGTGCCAGCAGCTTTAGCGGGAGGGCCGACAATGAGCAGTTCTTC	CASSFSGRADNEQFF
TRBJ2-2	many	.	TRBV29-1	TGCAGCGTTCCCTTCGGGGAGAACACCGGGGAGCTGTTTTTT	CSVPFGENTGELFF
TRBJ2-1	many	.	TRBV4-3	TGCGCCAGCAGCCAAGAGCCTAGACTGGGTGAGCAGTTCTTC	CASSQEPRLGEQFF
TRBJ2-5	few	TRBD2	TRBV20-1	TGCAGTGCTACCCCCGGGGGGGAGACCCAGTACTTC	CSATPGGETQYF
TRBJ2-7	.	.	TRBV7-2	TGTGCCAGCAGCTTAGACGGACTCTCCTACGAGCAGTACTTC	CASSLDGLSYEQYF
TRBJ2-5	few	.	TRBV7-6	TGTGCCAGCAGCTTAAAATTCGATCACAGGGGAGGCCAAGAGACCCAGTACTTC	CASSLKFDHRGGQETQYF
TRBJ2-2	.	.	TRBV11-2	TGTGCCAGCAGCTTAGTGTTCGGGAGGAAGCGGGACACCACCGGGGAGCTGTTTTTT	CASSLVFGRKRDTTGELFF
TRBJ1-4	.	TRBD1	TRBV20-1	TGCAGTGCAGACAGGGGGGGAGATGAAAAACTGTTTTTT	CSADRGGDEKLFF
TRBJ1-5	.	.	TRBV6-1	TGTGCCAGCAGTGATACGTCCTGGGATAGCAATCAGCCCCAGCATTTT	CASSDTSWDSNQPQHF
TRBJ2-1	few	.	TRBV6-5	TGTGCCAGCAGGACGGGGACTCTTGAGCAGTTCTTC	CASRTGTLEQFF
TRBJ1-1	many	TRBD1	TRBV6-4	TGTGCCAGCAGCCCAGGGGGCTTGAACACTGAAGCTTTCTTT	CASSPGGLNTEAFF
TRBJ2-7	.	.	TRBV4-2	TGTGCCAGCAGCCAAGTATCTCGGGTGAGCTCCTACGAGCAGTACTTC	CASSQVSRVSSYEQYF
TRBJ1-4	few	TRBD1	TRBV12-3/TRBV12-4	TGTGCCAGCAGTTTTTCCCCGACAGGGTGGAGTGAAAAACTGTTTTTT	CASSFSPTGWSEKLFF
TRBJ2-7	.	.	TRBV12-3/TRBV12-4	TGTGCCAGCAGTTTTCTTAATTACGAGCAGTACTTC	CASSFLNYEQYF
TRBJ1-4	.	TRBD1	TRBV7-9	TGTGCCAGCAGCTCGCGACAGGGGTCGGGTGAAAAACTGTTTTTT	CASSSRQGSGEKLFF
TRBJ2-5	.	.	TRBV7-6	TGTGCCAGCAGCTTTGCGAGGAGAGCCCAAGAGACCCAGTACTTC	CASSFARRAQETQYF
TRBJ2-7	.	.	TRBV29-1	TGCAGCGTTGAAGTGGCTTCCTACGAGCAGTACTTC	CSVEVASYEQYF
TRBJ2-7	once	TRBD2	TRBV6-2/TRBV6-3	TGTGCCAGCAGTCCCGGGACTAGCGGGAGTTCCCCCTTCTACGAGCAGTACTTC	CASSPGTSGSSPFYEQYF
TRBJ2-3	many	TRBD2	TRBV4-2	TGTGCCAGCAGCCAAGTCTTAGCGGGAGGGGGAGCATCAGATACGCAGTATTTT	CASSQVLAGGGASDTQYF
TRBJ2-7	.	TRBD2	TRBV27	TGTGCCAGCAGTTCTCGTAGCGGGAGTAGCTACGAGCAGTACTTC	CASSSRSGSSYEQYF
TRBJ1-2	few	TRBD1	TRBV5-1	TGCGCCAGCAGCTTGGAGGGACAGGGCCAAGGCTACACCTTC	CASSLEGQGQGYTF
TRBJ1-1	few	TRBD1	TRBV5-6	TGTGCCAGCAGCTCATATGAGGGGGCTGCCACTGAAGCTTTCTTT	CASSSYEGAATEAFF
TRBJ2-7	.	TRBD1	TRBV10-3	TGTGCCACAGGGGCGCCGGGACAGGGCCCCAACGAGCAGTACTTC	CATGAPGQGPNEQYF
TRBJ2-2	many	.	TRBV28	TGTGCCAGCAGTTTATTCAAGAACACCGGGGAGCTGTTTTTT	CASSLFKNTGELFF
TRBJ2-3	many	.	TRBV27	TGTGCCAGCAGTTTACAAGATACGCAGTATTTT	CASSLQDTQYF
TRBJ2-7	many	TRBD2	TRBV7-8	TGTGCCAGCAGCTTAGCGGGGTCCGGGACTAGATCGTACGAGCAGTACTTC	CASSLAGSGTRSYEQYF
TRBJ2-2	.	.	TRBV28	TGTGCCAGCAGTTCATCGAACACCGGGGAGCTGTTTTTT	CASSSSNTGELFF
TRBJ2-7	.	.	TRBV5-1	TGCGCCAGCAGCGCATACCCCACTAGTGGGCCATCCTACGAGCAGTACTTC	CASSAYPTSGPSYEQYF
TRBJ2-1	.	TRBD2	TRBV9	TGTGCCAGCAGCGTAGCGGTAAGCGGGGTTACCTACAATGAGCAGTTCTTC	CASSVAVSGVTYNEQFF
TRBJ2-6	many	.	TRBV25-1	TGTGCCAGCAGTTTATCGACGGGAACCTCTGGGGCCAACGTCCTGACTTTC	CASSLSTGTSGANVLTF
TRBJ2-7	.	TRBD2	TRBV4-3	TGCGCCAGCAGCCAAGTTGTAGCGGGAGGGAAAGAGCAGTACTTC	CASSQVVAGGKEQYF
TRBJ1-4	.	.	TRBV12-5	TGTGCTAGTGGTTTGGTACGCGGGGGGCTCGATGAAAAACTGTTTTTT	CASGLVRGGLDEKLFF
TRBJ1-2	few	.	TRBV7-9	TGTGCCAGCAGCCTTCTAGAGGGCCATGGCTACACCTTC	CASSLLEGHGYTF
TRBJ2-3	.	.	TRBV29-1	TGCAGCGCCGAGGGTGATGGAGGGAGCACAGATACGCAGTATTTT	CSAEGDGGSTDTQYF
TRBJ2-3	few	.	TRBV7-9	TGTGCCAGCAGCCCCCCAGTCACGGGACCAGATACGCAGTATTTT	CASSPPVTGPDTQYF
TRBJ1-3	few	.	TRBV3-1	TGTGCCAGCAGCCAGGCCTCCTCTGGAAACACCATATATTTT	CASSQASSGNTIYF
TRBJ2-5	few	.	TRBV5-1	TGCGCCAGCAGCCCTATCCCGGTCGGGCGGGAGACCCAGTACTTC	CASSPIPVGRETQYF
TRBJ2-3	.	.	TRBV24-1	TGTGCCACCAGTGATTCGCACACGGCTGACACAGATACGCAGTATTTT	CATSDSHTADTDTQYF
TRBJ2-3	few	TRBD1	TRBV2	TGTGCCAGCAGTGTGGCTCCGGGACAGTCTAGCACAGATACGCAGTATTTT	CASSVAPGQSSTDTQYF
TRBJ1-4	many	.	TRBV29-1	TGCAGCGTTGAGATCTGGCCGGGAACACCTAATGAAAAACTGTTTTTT	CSVEIWPGTPNEKLFF
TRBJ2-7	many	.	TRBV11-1	TGTGCCAGCAGCGTCAGCGGAAGCTCCTACGAGCAGTACTTC	CASSVSGSSYEQYF
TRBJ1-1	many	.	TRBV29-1	TGCAGCGTTGAGGGACACAGGAACACTGAAGCTTTCTTT	CSVEGHRNTEAFF
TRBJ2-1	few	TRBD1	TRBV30	TGTGCCTGGAGTGTACGTACAGGGGTCAGCTACAATGAGCAGTTCTTC	CAWSVRTGVSYNEQFF
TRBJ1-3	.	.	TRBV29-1	TGCAGCGTCGGAGTAGGGGCCGGGGGCACCATATATTTT	CSVGVGAGGTIYF
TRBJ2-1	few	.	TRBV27	TGTGCCAGCGTAGGTGAGAGCTCCTACAATGAGCAGTTCTTC	CASVGESSYNEQFF
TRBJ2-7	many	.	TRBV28	TGTGCCAGCGAACCCGCGGGACACGTCATTCTGGAGCAGTACTTC	CASEPAGHVILEQYF
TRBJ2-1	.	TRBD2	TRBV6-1	TGTGCCAGCAGGGTCTCGGGGGGTCCCTACAATGAGCAGTTCTTC	CASRVSGGPYNEQFF